This T cell receptor (beta chain) was identified during a study of early T cells in non-severe SARS-CoV-2 infection. Study-wide background: Alpha and beta chains were unpaired, from unsorted whole-blood bulk RNA.

The germline V gene has CDR1 KGHDR and CDR2 SFDVKD. This CDR3 contains 12 residues. Trimming cost V 12 bases and J 5 bases, with 15 bases left between them. This clonotype was found many times. TCRdb re-called the 5' RACE reads with MiXCR, one entry per CDR3 protein. The repertoire consists of tens of thousands of distinct CDR3 sequences, with around 9.3% occurring once and the leading ten covering approximately 4%. The clonotype was recovered from an adult who was a healthcare worker with PCR-confirmed SARS-CoV-2 infection or an uninfected control (not recorded which). The sequences come from whole blood, collected at baseline. V gene TRBV24-1 combines with J gene TRBJ2-5; D may be TRBD1 (5 bases). The CDR3 spells CASQGAGETQYF. Written as DNA, the CDR3 is TGTGCCTCCCAGGGCGCCGGGGAGACCCAGTACTTC.